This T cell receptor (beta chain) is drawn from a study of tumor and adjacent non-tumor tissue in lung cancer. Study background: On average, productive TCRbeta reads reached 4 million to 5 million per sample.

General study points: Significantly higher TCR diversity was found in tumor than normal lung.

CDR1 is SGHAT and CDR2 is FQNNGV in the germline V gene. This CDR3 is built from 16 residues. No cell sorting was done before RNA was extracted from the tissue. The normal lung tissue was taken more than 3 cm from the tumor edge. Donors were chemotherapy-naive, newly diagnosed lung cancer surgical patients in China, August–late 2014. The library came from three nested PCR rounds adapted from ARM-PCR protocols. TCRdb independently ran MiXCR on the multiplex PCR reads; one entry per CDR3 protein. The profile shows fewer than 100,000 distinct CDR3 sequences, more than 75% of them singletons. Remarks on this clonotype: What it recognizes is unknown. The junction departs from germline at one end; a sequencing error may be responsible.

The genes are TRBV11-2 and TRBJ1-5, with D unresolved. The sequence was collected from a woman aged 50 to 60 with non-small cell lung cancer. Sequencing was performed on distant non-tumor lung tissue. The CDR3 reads CTSSLGAAYSNQPQHF. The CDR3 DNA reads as TGTACCAGCAGCCTCGGAGCTGCTTATAGCAATCAACCCCAGCATTTT. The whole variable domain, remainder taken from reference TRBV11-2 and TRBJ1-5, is EAGVAQSPRYKIIEKRQSVAFWCNPISGHATLYWYQQILGQGPKLLIQFQNNGVVDDSQLPKDRFSAERLKGVDSTLKIQPAKLEDSAVYLCTSSLGAAYSNQPQHFGDGTRLSIL.